Detailed here is one TCR beta chain. This CDR3 is 13 amino acids long. The V and J ends lost 8 bases and 4 bases respectively, with 12 bases between them. The entry originates in a study of blood T cell repertoires in COVID-19. As for the study in general: Samples representing acute and convalescent COVID-19 were sourced from the United States, Italy and Spain. T cells, B-cell-depleted T cells, or PBMCs provided the cDNA or gDNA that served as material.

Per the authors' pipeline: Amplification with reference gene primers provided the estimates of nucleated cell counts. The repertoire was sequenced with immunoSEQ multiplex PCR; TCRdb's copy has only in-frame clones and lacks some. The DNA gave D and trimming, while V, J and clone size come from that table. The sample holds 75,000 or so clones, over 80% seen once. This clonotype was sampled from a man aged 55-75 years with active or convalescent COVID-19. V is TRBV12-3 or TRBV12-4 and J is TRBJ1-5; D is uncertain. Sequenced input: peripheral blood. The CDR3 here is CASRTATNQPQHF. CDR3 DNA: TGTGCCAGCCGAACAGCCACAAATCAGCCCCAGCATTTT.